The subject of this entry is one T cell receptor (beta chain). This clonotype was recorded many times. Its antigen target is currently unknown. No base qualities exist here, and no much larger clone lies one base off it. The germline V gene yields SGHDN for CDR1 and FVKESK for CDR2. The CDR3 contains 15 residues, cysteine and phenylalanine counted. Left in the record is the CDR3 DNA by itself, 45 bases read in frame from the first base. A distance of 17 bases separates the germline ends of V and J, which lose 7 bases and 2 bases respectively. The data stem from a study of T cell repertoires in cytomegalovirus infection (dated by TCRdb to about 2019). The study in broad terms: Donor HLA type was relevant to the analysis, as public TCR beta signatures indicated carriage of CMV infection together with the matching HLA type.

Sequencing used an Illumina HiSeq 1500. Starting from the raw public reads, TCRdb applied fastp trimming at Q25, assembled clones with MiXCR and retained in-frame beta chains. Entries that share a CDR3 protein sequence are merged under the most common genes and DNA. Across this sample there are around 170,000 distinct CDR3 sequences, with around an eighth seen only once. The ten largest clones represent 25% to 30% of the sample. What the study reported, not specific to this receptor: The ex vivo response was dominated by HLA-C-restricted CMV-specific TCR beta clonotypes, which also provided the single most frequent clonotype in two of eight donors. Carriers of CMV infection plus the relevant HLA type were discriminated by the cumulative frequency of public TCR beta family members in the study cohort and in an independent approximately 400-donor cohort.

The chain is assembled from TRBV14 and TRBJ1-1; the D gene is possibly TRBD1, with 5 bases matching. This TCR derives from a human donor in good health (CMV status not recorded). Some clones in this sample may be carry-over from other donors' samples. The sequencing sample was made of PBMCs. The CDR3 protein is CASTPTGARNTEAFF. The nucleotide sequence is TGTGCCAGCACCCCTACCGGGGCAAGAAACACTGAAGCTTTCTTT.